The source of this T cell receptor beta chain is a study of OX40 agonist ivuxolimab in advanced cancers. Assay used: immunoSEQ multiplex PCR; TCRdb lists only in-frame clones, some missing. The sample records fewer than 40,000 clones, roughly 87% being singletons. This clone was observed once. Trimming pared 5 bases from V and 1 base from J, leaving 10 bases between. The CDR3 length is 14 residues. Germline V lookup: CDR1 SGHVS, CDR2 FNYEAQ. The gene calls are TRBV7-6 and TRBJ2-3; D is perhaps TRBD1 (5 bases). This TCR was sampled from an adult with an advanced solid tumor such as melanoma, head and neck, liver or kidney cancer. The specimen comprised CD4+ or CD8+ T cells sorted from blood, sampled in a trial of the OX40 agonist ivuxolimab. CDR3 protein: CASSQGYGTDTQYF. The CDR3 DNA reads as TGTGCCAGCAGCCAGGGATATGGCACAGATACGCAGTATTTT.